One sample yielded the 5 T cell receptor beta chains listed below, sequenced in a study of graft-versus-host responses after intestinal transplantation. The method was immunoSEQ multiplex PCR; TCRdb's version includes in-frame clones alone and lacks a portion of them. The sample contains tens of thousands of clones, about 89% of which appear only once. This specimen was PBMCs, taken around 330 days after intestinal transplant. All receptors derive from a human patient who received an intestinal transplant, so some T cells may come from the graft donor.

V is TRBV4-1 and J is TRBJ2-7, with D perhaps matching TRBD1 (5 bases). The CDR3 has 14 amino acids. Germline CDR1 MGHRA, CDR2 YSYEKL. The V end lost 0 bases, the J end lost 5 bases, and 11 bases lay between the germline ends. The CDR3 sequence: CASSQESRANEQYF. The CDR3 DNA is TGCGCCAGCAGCCAAGAAAGCAGGGCCAACGAGCAGTACTTC.

V is TRBV28 and J is TRBJ1-5; a possible D gene is TRBD1 (6 bases). Trimming cost V 3 bases and J 1 base, with 7 bases left between them. This CDR3 is built from 14 residues. The germline V gene encodes CDR1 MDHEN and CDR2 SYDVKM. This CDR3 reads CASSFGTSNQPQHF. CDR3 sequence (DNA): TGTGCCAGCAGTTTTGGGACAAGCAATCAGCCCCAGCATTTT.

This sequence joins TRBV28 and TRBJ1-5; no firm D call. Germline CDR1 is MDHEN and CDR2 is SYDVKM. V lost 4 bases to trimming and J lost 6 bases, with 16 bases between them. CDR3 length: 15 amino acids. DNA of the CDR3: TGTGCCAGCAGTTCCCACCCGGGTGCGGTTCAGCCCCAGCATTTT. Protein sequence: CASSSHPGAVQPQHF.

The rearrangement links TRBV5-1 to TRBJ2-7; D gene unclear. The germline gives CDR1 SGHRS, CDR2 YFSETQ. Trimming removed 0 bases at V and 3 bases at J, with 7 bases between. The CDR3 totals 13 residues. Written as DNA, the CDR3 is TGCGCCAGCAGCTTGGGGTCGTACTACGAGCAGTACTTC. It specifies CASSLGSYYEQYF. Looking up the rest from reference TRBV5-1 and TRBJ2-7 gives the full variable domain: KAGVTQTPRYLIKTRGQQVTLSCSPISGHRSVSWYQQTPGQGLQFLFEYFSETQRNKGNFPGRFSGRQFSNSRSEMNVSTLELGDSALYLCASSLGSYYEQYFGPGTRLTVT.

The chain carries TRBV7-9 and TRBJ1-2; tentatively, D is TRBD1 (5 bases). This CDR3 region has 13 residues. Germline assignment: CDR1 SEHNR and CDR2 FQNEAQ (reference sequence). V was clipped by 0 bases and J by 4 bases, with 6 bases between them. CDR3 DNA: TGTGCCAGCAGCTTAGCGGGGGGCTATGGCTACACCTTC. Residues: CASSLAGGYGYTF.